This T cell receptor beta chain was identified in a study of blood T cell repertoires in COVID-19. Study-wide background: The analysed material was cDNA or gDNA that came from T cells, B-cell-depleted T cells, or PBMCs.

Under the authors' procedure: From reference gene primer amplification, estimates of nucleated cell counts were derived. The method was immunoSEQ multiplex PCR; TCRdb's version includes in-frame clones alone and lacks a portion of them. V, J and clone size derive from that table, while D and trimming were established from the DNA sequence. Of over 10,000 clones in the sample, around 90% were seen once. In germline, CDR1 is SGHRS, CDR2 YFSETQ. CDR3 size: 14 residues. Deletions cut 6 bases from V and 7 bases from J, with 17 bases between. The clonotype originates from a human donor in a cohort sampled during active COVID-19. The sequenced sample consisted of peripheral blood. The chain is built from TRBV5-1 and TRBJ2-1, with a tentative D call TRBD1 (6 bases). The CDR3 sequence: CASTQGPLGNEQFF. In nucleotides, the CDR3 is TGCGCCAGCACTCAGGGGCCCCTAGGGAATGAGCAGTTCTTC.